This T cell receptor (beta chain) was identified in a study of beta chain features in type 1 diabetes. Study-wide findings and caveats: In comparison with healthy donors, patients had naive, central memory and Treg TCRB repertoires that appeared more similar. The influence of HLA type on TCRB rearrangement stayed undetermined.

As for this clone: Its target is unknown.

Expressed TCRB transcripts were sequenced after all isolated RNA was converted to cDNA. Method: immunoSEQ multiplex PCR; TCRdb's copy keeps in-frame clones and lacks some. This sample has over 40,000 clones, with 51% found just once. Trimming cost V 2 bases and J 2 bases; bases outside gene matches: 8. The CDR3 extends over 17 amino acids. From germline, CDR1 is MGHRA and CDR2 YSYEKL. V gene TRBV4-1 combines with J gene TRBJ2-7; 11 bases align to TRBD2. The origin of this receptor is a woman aged 18-35 years in good health. The sequenced sample consisted of Tregs from blood. The CDR3 is CASSQRRVAGGPYEQYF. CDR3 coding DNA: TGCGCCAGCAGCCAAAGGAGAGTAGCGGGAGGGCCCTACGAGCAGTACTTC.